The 24 T cell receptor beta chains below were found in one sample sequenced in a study of blood T cell repertoires in COVID-19. Profiling relied on immunoSEQ multiplex PCR, and the TCRdb table lists in-frame clones only, not all of them. Of about 220,000 clones in the sample, around 90% were seen once. The source material was PBMCs or T cells enriched from blood (not recorded which). These TCRs come from a man aged 30 to 39 who had been exposed to COVID-19.

V and J are TRBV3-1 (or the pseudogene TRBV3-2) and TRBJ1-2; D is unresolved. CDR1 and CDR2 from the germline V gene are LGHDT and YNNKEL (reference sequence). V lost 6 bases, J lost 3 bases, and 17 bases lay in between. This CDR3 spans 15 amino acids. CDR3 sequence reads: CASSPSLDKDYGYTF. DNA of the CDR3: TGTGCCAGCAGTCCTTCCCTAGATAAAGACTATGGCTACACCTTC.

The V call is TRBV9, the J call TRBJ1-5; tentatively, D is TRBD1 (6 bases). V lost 0 bases to trimming and J lost 2 bases, with 9 bases between them. Germline CDR1 reads SGDLS; CDR2 reads YYNGEE. The CDR3 has 15 residues. The CDR3 DNA sequence: TGTGCCAGCAGCGTAGGGGCAGGGGGCAATCAGCCCCAGCATTTT. Its translation: CASSVGAGGNQPQHF.

This clone has only one observation. V is TRBV5-1 and J is TRBJ2-2; 7 bases map to TRBD1. Unmatched junction bases numbered 3, after V lost 4 bases and J lost 0 bases. Germline V gene sequence: CDR1 SGHRS, CDR2 YFSETQ. This CDR3 comprises 15 residues. The CDR3 loop is CASSVTGSNTGELFF. The CDR3 DNA follows: TGCGCCAGCAGCGTGACAGGGTCGAACACCGGGGAGCTGTTTTTT.

The genes are TRBV19 and TRBJ2-1; D might be TRBD1 (7 bases). CDR3 length: 15 amino acids. With 3 bases removed from V and 3 bases from J, the gap between germline ends came to 12 bases. Germline V lookup: CDR1 LNHDA, CDR2 SQIVND (reference sequence). The CDR3 nucleotides read TGTGCCAGTAGTATCAGGGGGGACATCTACAATGAGCAGTTCTTC. It translates to CASSIRGDIYNEQFF.

This clone was counted only a few times. V is TRBV6-5 and J is TRBJ1-2; TRBD1 agrees at 10 bases. Trimming at V came to 6 bases and at J to 10 bases, leaving 11 bases not matched to a gene. The CDR3 loop spans 14 amino acids. From germline, CDR1 is MNHEY and CDR2 SVGAGI. In nucleotides, the CDR3 is TGTGCCAGCAGGCTGGCCGGGACAGGGGAAGTCTACACCTTC. Translated: CASRLAGTGEVYTF.

The rearrangement links TRBV7-2 to TRBJ1-2, with 7 bases identical to TRBD1. The trim removed 7 bases at V and 6 bases at J, leaving 14 bases unmatched. The CDR3 consists of 15 residues. The V gene's germline CDR1 is SGHTA and CDR2 FQGNSA. The CDR3 DNA reads TGTGCCAGCACCCTCGTGGGACAGTCATTCCATGGCTACACCTTC. This codes for CASTLVGQSFHGYTF.

This chain joins TRBV2 and TRBJ2-1, with TRBD2 identical over 12 bases. The CDR3 is 13 residues long. CDR1 SNHLY and CDR2 FYNNEI come from the germline V gene. The V segment lost 10 bases and the J segment 7 bases; nucleotides outside the gene matches: 5. The CDR3 loop reads CATSSGGENEQFF. For the CDR3, the DNA is TGTGCCACCTCTAGCGGGGGGGAAAATGAGCAGTTCTTC.

CDR3 protein: CASSIVGQGMTDNSPLHF. As DNA, the CDR3 is TGTGCCAGTAGTATAGTGGGACAGGGGATGACGGATAATTCACCCCTCCACTTT. The rearrangement uses TRBV19 and TRBJ1-6; 10 nucleotides align to TRBD1. The J segment lost 5 bases and the V segment lost 1 base, leaving 8 bases of the junction unmatched. The CDR3 runs to 18 residues. Germline values: CDR1 LNHDA, CDR2 SQIVND (reference sequence).

The rearrangement joins TRBV15 to TRBJ2-1; 16 bases map to TRBD2. Germline CDR1 reads LNHNV; CDR2 reads YYDKDF (reference sequence). V was clipped by 4 bases and J by 9 bases; unmatched bases: 3. This CDR3 is 15 amino acids long. The CDR3 nucleotides read TGTGCCACCAGCAAGGGACTAGCGGGGGGGGTTGAGCAGTTCTTC. Its protein is CATSKGLAGGVEQFF.

This chain connects TRBV6-6 to TRBJ2-4; D might be TRBD1 (6 bases). Germline V CDR1 and CDR2: MNHNY, SVGAGI (reference sequence). The V and J ends lost 7 bases and 0 bases respectively, with 19 bases between them. The CDR3 is 17 residues long. CDR3 nucleotide sequence: TGTGCCAGCATTCGACAGGCCAACTCACTAGCCAAAAACATTCAGTACTTC. The encoded protein is CASIRQANSLAKNIQYF.

The chain recombines TRBV5-1 with TRBJ2-1, with 12 bases lining up with TRBD2. Germline V gene sequence: CDR1 SGHRS, CDR2 YFSETQ. Trimming at V came to 3 bases and at J to 6 bases, leaving 4 bases not matched to a gene. The CDR3 consists of 15 residues. DNA for the CDR3: TGCGCCAGCAGCTCCGCACTAGCGGGGGGCAATGAGCAGTTCTTC. Translated, it gives CASSSALAGGNEQFF.

Written as DNA, the CDR3 is TGTGCCAGCAGTCCCCAGGGTCATCAGCCCCAGCATTTT. Amino acids: CASSPQGHQPQHF. V and J are TRBV6-5 and TRBJ1-5, with D possibly being TRBD1 (5 bases). Trimming shortened V by 5 bases and J by 5 bases, and 10 bases separated the two germline ends. Per germline, CDR1 MNHEY and CDR2 SVGAGI. The CDR3 totals 13 residues.

The chain employs TRBV2 and TRBJ2-1; no clear D gene. This CDR3 has 14 amino acids. CDR1 and CDR2 from the germline V gene are SNHLY and FYNNEI. Trimming shortened V by 5 bases and J by 0 bases, and 8 bases separated the two germline ends. The chain's CDR3 is CASSIRSSYNEQFF. CDR3 coding DNA: TGTGCCAGCAGTATTAGAAGCTCCTACAATGAGCAGTTCTTC.

This chain connects TRBV7-3 to TRBJ1-1; a weak D match, TRBD1 (5 bases). Trimming left V 6 bases short and J 0 bases short, with 17 bases between. Germline V lookup: CDR1 SGHTA, CDR2 FQGTGA. The CDR3 has 16 amino acids. The CDR3 reads CASRPNGGDMNTEAFF. CDR3 DNA: TGTGCCAGCAGACCGAACGGGGGAGACATGAACACTGAAGCTTTCTTT.

This clone appeared a few times. The genes are TRBV7-2 and TRBJ1-5; D gene uncertain. This CDR3 comprises 13 residues. V lost 2 bases, J lost 0 bases, and 2 bases lay in between. The germline CDR1 and CDR2 sequences are SGHTA and FQGNSA. CDR3 amino acids: CASSLRSNQPQHF. CDR3 sequence (DNA): TGTGCCAGCAGCTTACGTAGCAATCAGCCCCAGCATTTT.

This chain uses TRBV6-5 with TRBJ2-7, with D possibly TRBD2 on 6 matching bases. Trimming cost V 7 bases and J 0 bases, with 16 bases left between them. The V gene's germline CDR1 is MNHEY and CDR2 SVGAGI. The CDR3 length is 15 residues. The CDR3 DNA is TGTGCCAGCAAAGCCTCCGGGACTCCCTCCTACGAGCAGTACTTC. It specifies CASKASGTPSYEQYF.

This chain's CDR3 is CASSADRWDRVLDTGELFF. CDR3 DNA sequence: TGCGCCAGCAGCGCCGACCGGTGGGACAGGGTTCTTGACACCGGGGAGCTGTTTTTT. This rearrangement joins TRBV5-1 to TRBJ2-2, with 9 bases identical to TRBD1. Trimming removed 4 bases from V and 3 bases from J; junction bases left unmatched: 16. The CDR3 loop spans 19 amino acids. Germline V gives CDR1 SGHRS, CDR2 YFSETQ.

The chain links TRBV19 to TRBJ1-1; the match to TRBD1 covers 10 bases. V lost 5 bases and J lost 1; bases outside the gene matches: 4. This CDR3 is 15 amino acids long. Germline V gene data show CDR1 as LNHDA and CDR2 as SQIVND (reference sequence). The CDR3 protein is CASSLRTGGNTEAFF. DNA of the CDR3: TGTGCCAGTAGTCTTAGGACAGGGGGGAACACTGAAGCTTTCTTT.

The chain couples TRBV14 to TRBJ1-3; the match to TRBD1 covers 9 bases. Germline V gene sequence: CDR1 SGHDN, CDR2 FVKESK. Unmatched junction bases numbered 13, after V lost 4 bases and J lost 0 bases. The CDR3 has 19 amino acids. CDR3 sequence reads: CASSPLTGGDLYSGNTIYF. The CDR3 nucleotides read TGTGCCAGCAGCCCTCTAACAGGGGGCGACTTATACTCTGGAAACACCATATATTTT. The variable domain in full, completed from reference TRBV14 and TRBJ1-3, reads EAGVTQFPSHSVIEKGQTVTLRCDPISGHDNLYWYRRVMGKEIKFLLHFVKESKQDESGMPNNRFLAERTGGTYSTLKVQPAELEDSGVYFCASSPLTGGDLYSGNTIYFGEGSWLTVV.

V and J are TRBV10-2 and TRBJ2-1; TRBD2 matches 8 bases. Germline values: CDR1 WSHSY, CDR2 SAAADI. J lost 8 bases, V lost 0 bases, and 9 bases had no gene match. The CDR3 runs 16 residues. The CDR3 DNA is TGCGCCAGCAGTGAGTCCCTAAGCGGGGGCGTTTATGAGCAGTTCTTC. This sequence encodes CASSESLSGGVYEQFF.

The chain uses TRBV30 and TRBJ2-5; 11 bases are a match to TRBD2. This CDR3 region has 12 residues. Germline V gene sequence: CDR1 GTSNPN, CDR2 SVGIG (reference sequence). V shed 5 bases and J 4 bases; nucleotides not matched to a gene: 0. This CDR3 is CAWGTSGETQYF. CDR3 in DNA: TGTGCCTGGGGGACTAGCGGAGAGACCCAGTACTTC.

V is TRBV5-4 and J is TRBJ2-2, with TRBD2 matching over 8 bases. Germline V CDR1 and CDR2: SGHNT, YYREEE (reference sequence). The ends lost 4 bases at V and 5 bases at J; junction bases unmatched: 13. The CDR3 length is 17 residues. CDR3 sequence (DNA): TGTGCCAGCAGCGACTCCCTCGGGGGGGATCGGACCGGGGAGCTGTTTTTT. It specifies CASSDSLGGDRTGELFF. Full variable domain (missing parts from reference TRBV5-4 and TRBJ2-2): ETGVTQSPTHLIKTRGQQVTLRCSSQSGHNTVSWYQQALGQGPQFIFQYYREEENGRGNFPPRFSGLQFPNYSSELNVNALELDDSALYLCASSDSLGGDRTGELFFGEGSRLTVL.

The chain couples TRBV6-4 to TRBJ2-1; 9 nucleotides line up with TRBD2. V trimming: 0 bases; J trimming: 9 bases; junction bases outside the gene matches: 6. The germline V gene has CDR1 MRHNA and CDR2 SNTAGT. This CDR3 region has 15 residues. As DNA, the CDR3 is TGTGCCAGCAGTGACTCGTCTAGCGGGATCCGTGAGCAGTTCTTC. It translates to CASSDSSSGIREQFF.

V usage is TRBV5-1 and J usage is TRBJ1-5; 7 nucleotides match TRBD1. V lost 3 bases, J lost 0 bases, and 3 bases stayed unmatched. Germline V gene sequence: CDR1 SGHRS, CDR2 YFSETQ. The CDR3 covers 15 residues. In nucleotides, the CDR3 is TGCGCCAGCAGCTGGGGGACAGATAGCAATCAGCCCCAGCATTTT. It specifies CASSWGTDSNQPQHF.